The following is a T cell receptor (beta chain) sequence with its context. This clone was seen a few times. The specificity of this receptor is unknown. Base qualities are not at hand, and no much larger clone is one base apart. The data stem from a study of shared clonotypes between healthy human individuals (dated by TCRdb to 2020 to 2022). A note on the overall study: The cohort comprised a couple of women and a few men aged 18 to 49 years. To estimate repertoire size and how much clonotype sharing occurs between individuals, the study deeply sequenced the blood TCR repertoires of several healthy adults. For each donor, three plates each were used for CD4 naive and CD4 memory, two plates were used for CD8 naive, and one plate was used for CD8 memory. Different laboratories and diverse techniques were used to prepare libraries and sequence TCR repertoires, to increase sequencing depth and limit assay-specific biases. Each donor's leukapheresis produced roughly between roughly 0.85 and 9 billion PBMCs.

Using the deep immunoSEQ assay, TCR CDR3 regions were amplified from genomic DNA by multiplex PCR. Extracted genomic DNA from each cell subset was distributed evenly across all wells of several immunoSEQ 96-well plates, and each plate was treated as a replicate. For sorted subsets, approximately 190 ng genomic DNA, equal to some 28,000 T cell genomes, was loaded into each replicate PCR. Purified libraries were measured with a Qubit 3.0 fluorometer, size-checked on a Bioanalyzer 2100, and measured again with the KAPA Library Quantification kit. Each immunoSEQ 96-well plate was sequenced on its own single-read 150-cycle Illumina NextSeq 550 flow cell. The study's own analysis went as follows. Because the immunoSEQ output included only junctional sequences and no quality scores, the filtering could not be the same as the filtering used for full-length reads. To assign V/J genes and CDR3, sequences were annotated using PyIR, a Python wrapper for IgBLAST v1.9, with IMGT germline references. Any read was removed if the V/J assignment was weak (E-value above 1e-6), the CDR3 was missing, or the read contained stop codons, out-of-frame junctions, or ambiguous translated residues. V3J clonotypes were defined as sequences sharing an identical inferred V gene, J gene, and CDR3 amino acid sequence. Percentage overlap between repertoires was calculated by dividing the number of shared unique clonotypes by the size of the smaller repertoire. Three approaches were used to assess repertoire richness: RTK rarefaction, the Chao1 estimator, and Recon v2.1 estimates of unobserved clonotypes. For all TCRbeta clonotypes obtained by the gDNA method from four donors, generation probabilities were computed with OLGA. TCRdb's version of the immuneACCESS table is confined to in-frame rearrangements and falls short of the full clone set. An unresolved V gene accounts for under half of the shortfall where checked; the remainder is of unknown origin. That table gives V, J and clone size, and the DNA gave D and trimming. The sample table records about a million clones; 76% of these occur just once. The top ten constitute about 1.5% of the sample.

Donors were healthy HIV-negative adults with no recently reported acute infections or vaccinations. Every donor was a Caucasian adult residing in Nashville, Tennessee, USA. CD4+ T cells were enriched by magnetic negative selection; naive cells were then positively selected on CD45RA, and the negative fraction formed the memory subset. Blood was obtained by leukapheresis, after which PBMCs were separated by Ficoll-Histopaque density gradient centrifugation and cryopreserved in liquid nitrogen vapor phase. Analytical flow cytometry was used to check the purity and quantity of every magnetically sorted T cell population. Genomic DNA was isolated from each sorted fraction and quantified by UV absorbance on a Nanodrop 2000c. The research as a whole found: Because the study included a small number of donors, the genetic and exposure-history diversity represented was limited. Compared with non-shared clonotypes, clonotypes shared by all four sorted-subset donors had higher generation probabilities. Across a few donors, roughly 5.4% of naive CD4, over 3% of naive CD8, around 2.5% of memory CD4, and approximately 0.4% of memory CD8 clonotypes were shared. Only blood was sampled, and tissue TCR repertoires likely differ from those in blood. Naive subsets generally had larger estimated clonotype richness than memory subsets. Pairwise subsampling indicated that sequencing depth was expected to affect the degree of clonotype sharing among donors. Even with the large sequencing depth, rarefaction of the sorted-subset datasets indicated that sequencing was incomplete.

Sequencing used memory CD4+ T cells sorted from blood. The cell subset or site label here, explained by the study, means: CD45RA-negative fraction. The clonotype comes from a man between 18 and 29 years old in good health.

The DNA sequence is given as TGTGCCAGTAAACCCAACAGGGAGAGCAATCAGCCCCAGCATTTT. Its translation reads: CASKPNRESNQPQHF. Rearrangement joined TRBV19 to TRBJ1-5; perhaps TRBD1 is the D gene, with 6 bases matching. The CDR3 measures 15 amino acids from cysteine to phenylalanine. CDR3 DNA only is kept here, 45 bases in frame from base 1. The V and J ends are trimmed by 7 bases and 1 base, leaving 14 bases between them. In the germline V gene (reference sequence), CDR1 corresponds to LNHDA and CDR2 to SQIVND.